Presented here are 5 T cell receptor beta chains from one specimen sequenced in a study of human CD4 T cells and Enterobacteriaceae. Here immunoSEQ multiplex PCR was the method, and the copy in TCRdb shows in-frame clones only, minus some. The table has 25,000 to 30,000 clones, about 82% seen once. Memory CD4+ T cells were sorted as all CD4+ cells except CD45RA+CCR7+CD95- naive cells, over 98% pure. The sequenced sample was memory CD4+ T cells from blood. The origin of the receptors is a human donor in good health.

This clone appeared a single time. The chain is built from TRBV14 and TRBJ1-1; D not resolved. In germline, CDR1 is SGHDN, CDR2 FVKESK. V lost 2 bases to trimming and J lost 7 bases, with 11 bases between them. The CDR3 loop spans 13 amino acids. In DNA form, the CDR3 reads TGTGCCAGCAGCCAAAGCATCTACGTTGAAGCTTTCTTT. This sequence encodes CASSQSIYVEAFF. Full variable domain (outside the CDR3, taken from reference TRBV14 and TRBJ1-1): EAGVTQFPSHSVIEKGQTVTLRCDPISGHDNLYWYRRVMGKEIKFLLHFVKESKQDESGMPNNRFLAERTGGTYSTLKVQPAELEDSGVYFCASSQSIYVEAFFGQGTRLTVV.

In its sample, this clone was seen once. V is TRBV16 and J is TRBJ1-1; 7 bases match TRBD1. This CDR3 has 14 residues. Germline CDR1 and CDR2: KGHSY and FQNENV. With V trimmed by 5 bases and J by 11 bases, 14 bases remained unmatched. Here the CDR3 reads CASSGLDRPRKAFF. CDR3 DNA: TGTGCCAGCAGCGGATTGGACAGGCCCCGTAAGGCTTTCTTT.

The chain is built from TRBV19 and TRBJ1-3, with D unclear. Germline CDR1 is LNHDA and CDR2 is SQIVND (reference sequence). CDR3 length equals 17 residues. V was cut by 7 bases and J by 0 bases, with 19 bases left in between. The CDR3 is CASNSPSDASSGNTIYF. CDR3 in DNA: TGTGCCAGTAACTCCCCATCGGACGCCTCCTCTGGAAACACCATATATTTT.

The chain joins TRBV7-9 to TRBJ2-3, with D perhaps TRBD2 (6 bases). Germline CDR1 and CDR2: SEHNR and FQNEAQ (reference sequence). Trimming took off 5 bases at V and 8 bases at J, with 8 bases between the two ends. The CDR3 is 11 residues long. CDR3 sequence reads: CASSISGTQYF. CDR3 nucleotide sequence: TGTGCCAGCAGCATTAGCGGTACGCAGTATTTT.

This rearrangement joins TRBV6-1 to TRBJ2-2, with 8 bases fitting TRBD1. Germline trimming cut 2 bases from V and 3 bases from J; bases unmatched to any gene: 14. Germline loops: CDR1 MNHNS, CDR2 SASEGT. This CDR3 is 19 amino acids long. The CDR3: CASSEILRTGMLYTGELFF. CDR3 coding DNA: TGTGCCAGCAGTGAAATTCTAAGGACAGGGATGTTGTACACCGGGGAGCTGTTTTTT.